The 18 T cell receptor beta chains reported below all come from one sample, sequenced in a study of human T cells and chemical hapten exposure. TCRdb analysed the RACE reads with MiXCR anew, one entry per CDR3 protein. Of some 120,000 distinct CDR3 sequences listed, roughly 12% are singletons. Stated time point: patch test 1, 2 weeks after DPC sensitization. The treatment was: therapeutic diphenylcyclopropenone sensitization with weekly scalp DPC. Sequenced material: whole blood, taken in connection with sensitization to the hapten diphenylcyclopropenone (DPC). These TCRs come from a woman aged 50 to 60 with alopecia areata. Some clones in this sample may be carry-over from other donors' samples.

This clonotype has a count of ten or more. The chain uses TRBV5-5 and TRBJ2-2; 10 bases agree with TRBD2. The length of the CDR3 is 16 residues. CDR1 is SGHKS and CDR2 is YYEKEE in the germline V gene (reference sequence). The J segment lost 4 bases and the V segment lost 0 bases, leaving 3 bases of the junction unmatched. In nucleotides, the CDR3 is TGTGCCAGCAGCTTGGACTGGACTAGCGGCACCGGGGAGCTGTTTTTT. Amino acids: CASSLDWTSGTGELFF.

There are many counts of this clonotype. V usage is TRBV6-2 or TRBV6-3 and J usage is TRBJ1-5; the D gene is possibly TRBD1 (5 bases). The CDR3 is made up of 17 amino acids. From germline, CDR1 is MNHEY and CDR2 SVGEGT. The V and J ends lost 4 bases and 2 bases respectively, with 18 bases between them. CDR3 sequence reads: CASSLAHGGMGNQPQHF. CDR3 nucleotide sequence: TGTGCCAGCAGTTTGGCACACGGGGGGATGGGCAATCAGCCCCAGCATTTT.

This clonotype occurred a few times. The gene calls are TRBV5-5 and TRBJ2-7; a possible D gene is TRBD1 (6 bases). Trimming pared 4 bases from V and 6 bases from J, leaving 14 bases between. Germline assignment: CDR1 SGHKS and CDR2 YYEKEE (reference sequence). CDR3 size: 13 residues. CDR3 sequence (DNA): TGTGCCAGCAGCGTGGACAGACGTGGCGAGCAGTACTTC. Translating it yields CASSVDRRGEQYF.

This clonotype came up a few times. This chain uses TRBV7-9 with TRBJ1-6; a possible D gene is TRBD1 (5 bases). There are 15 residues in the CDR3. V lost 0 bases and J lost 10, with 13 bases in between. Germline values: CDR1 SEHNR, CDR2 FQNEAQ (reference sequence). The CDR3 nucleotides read TGTGCCAGCAGCTTAGCGCAGGGAGCAGGGTCACCCCTCCACTTT. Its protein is CASSLAQGAGSPLHF.

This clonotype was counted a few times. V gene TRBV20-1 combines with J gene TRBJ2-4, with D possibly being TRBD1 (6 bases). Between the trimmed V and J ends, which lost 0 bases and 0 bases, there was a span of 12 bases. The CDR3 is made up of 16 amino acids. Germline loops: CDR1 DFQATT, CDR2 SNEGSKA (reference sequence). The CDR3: CSARDPGTQAKNIQYF. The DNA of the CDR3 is TGCAGTGCTAGAGACCCGGGGACACAAGCCAAAAACATTCAGTACTTC.

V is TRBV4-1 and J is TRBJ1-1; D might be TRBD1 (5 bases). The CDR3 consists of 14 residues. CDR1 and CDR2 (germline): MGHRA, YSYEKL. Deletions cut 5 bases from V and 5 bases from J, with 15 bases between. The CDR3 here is CASSMQGDGTEAFF. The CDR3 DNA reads TGCGCCAGCAGCATGCAGGGTGATGGGACTGAAGCTTTCTTT.

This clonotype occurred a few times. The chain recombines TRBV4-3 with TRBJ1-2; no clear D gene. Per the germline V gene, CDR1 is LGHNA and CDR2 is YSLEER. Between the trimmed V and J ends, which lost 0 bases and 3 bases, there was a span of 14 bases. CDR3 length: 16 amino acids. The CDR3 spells CASSQDAGSSHYGYTF. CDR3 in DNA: TGCGCCAGCAGCCAAGATGCGGGGTCCTCACACTATGGCTACACCTTC.

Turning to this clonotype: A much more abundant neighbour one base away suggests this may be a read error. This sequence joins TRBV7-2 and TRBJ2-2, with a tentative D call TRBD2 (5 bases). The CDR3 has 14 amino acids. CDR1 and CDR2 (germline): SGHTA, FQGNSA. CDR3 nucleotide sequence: TGTGCCAGCAGCTTGGACTTGAACACCCGGGAGCTGTTTTTT. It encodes CASSLDLNTRELFF.

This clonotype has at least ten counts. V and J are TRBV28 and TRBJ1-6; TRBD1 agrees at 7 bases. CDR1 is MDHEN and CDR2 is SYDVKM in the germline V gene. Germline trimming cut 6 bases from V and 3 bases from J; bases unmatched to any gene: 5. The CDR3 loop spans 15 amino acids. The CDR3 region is CASSRGQVYNSPLHF. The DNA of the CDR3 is TGTGCCAGCAGCAGAGGACAGGTCTATAATTCACCCCTCCACTTT.

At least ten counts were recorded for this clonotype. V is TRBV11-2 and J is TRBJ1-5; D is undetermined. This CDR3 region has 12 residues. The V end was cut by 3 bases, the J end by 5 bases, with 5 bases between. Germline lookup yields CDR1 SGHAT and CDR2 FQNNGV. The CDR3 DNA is TGTGCCAGCAGCTTCAAAGATCAGCCCCAGCATTTT. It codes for CASSFKDQPQHF.

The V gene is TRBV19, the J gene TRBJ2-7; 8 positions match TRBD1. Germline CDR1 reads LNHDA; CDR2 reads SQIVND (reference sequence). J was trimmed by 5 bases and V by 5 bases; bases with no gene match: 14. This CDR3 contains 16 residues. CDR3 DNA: TGTGCCAGTAGTCCCTCGGGGCAGGGGGCTAGCCACGAGCAGTACTTC. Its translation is CASSPSGQGASHEQYF.

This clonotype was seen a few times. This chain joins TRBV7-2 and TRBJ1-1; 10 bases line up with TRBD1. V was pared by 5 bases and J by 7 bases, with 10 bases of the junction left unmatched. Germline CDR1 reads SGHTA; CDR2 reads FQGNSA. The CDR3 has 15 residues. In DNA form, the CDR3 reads TGTGCCAGCAGCCTCCGACAGGGGGCGGTGGGTGAAGCTTTCTTT. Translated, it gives CASSLRQGAVGEAFF.

The CDR3 is CASSLATYTDTQYF. CDR3 in DNA: TGTGCCAGCAGCTTAGCGACTTACACAGATACGCAGTATTTT. The chain has TRBV7-2 and TRBJ2-3; D is uncertain. Trimming took off 0 bases at V and 2 bases at J, with 6 bases between the two ends. Germline CDR1 reads SGHTA; CDR2 reads FQGNSA. This CDR3 region has 14 residues.

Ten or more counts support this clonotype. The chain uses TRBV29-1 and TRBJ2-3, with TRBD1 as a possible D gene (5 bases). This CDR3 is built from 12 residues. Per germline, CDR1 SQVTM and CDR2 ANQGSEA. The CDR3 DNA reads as TGCAGAGTGGGGCAGTTCGCAGATACGCAGTATTTT. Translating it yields CRVGQFADTQYF.

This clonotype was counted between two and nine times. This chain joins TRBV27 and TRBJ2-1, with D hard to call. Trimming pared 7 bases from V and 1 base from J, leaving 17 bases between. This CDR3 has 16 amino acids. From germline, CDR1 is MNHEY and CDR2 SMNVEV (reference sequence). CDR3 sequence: CASNARKGLSYNEQFF. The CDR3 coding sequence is TGTGCCAGCAACGCCCGAAAGGGTCTTTCCTACAATGAGCAGTTCTTC.

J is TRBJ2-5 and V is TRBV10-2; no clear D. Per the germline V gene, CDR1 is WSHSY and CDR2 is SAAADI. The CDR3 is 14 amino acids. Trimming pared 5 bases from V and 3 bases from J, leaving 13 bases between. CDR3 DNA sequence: TGCGCCAGCAGTCTGGCTAGTACGAAAGAGACCCAGTACTTC. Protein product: CASSLASTKETQYF.

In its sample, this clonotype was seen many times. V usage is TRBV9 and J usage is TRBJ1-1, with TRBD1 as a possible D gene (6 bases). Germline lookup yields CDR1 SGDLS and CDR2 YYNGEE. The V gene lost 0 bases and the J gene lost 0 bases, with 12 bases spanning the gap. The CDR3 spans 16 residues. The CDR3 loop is CASSVGAGAMNTEAFF. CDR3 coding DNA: TGTGCCAGCAGCGTAGGAGCAGGGGCTATGAACACTGAAGCTTTCTTT. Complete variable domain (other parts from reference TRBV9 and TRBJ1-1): DSGVTQTPKHLITATGQRVTLRCSPRSGDLSVYWYQQSLDQGLQFLIQYYNGEERAKGNILERFSAQQFPDLHSELNLSSLELGDSALYFCASSVGAGAMNTEAFFGQGTRLTVV.

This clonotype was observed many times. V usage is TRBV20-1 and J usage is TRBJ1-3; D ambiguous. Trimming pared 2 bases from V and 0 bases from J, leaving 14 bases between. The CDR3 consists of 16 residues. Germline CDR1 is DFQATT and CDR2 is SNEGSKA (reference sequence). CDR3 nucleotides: TGCAGTGCTAGAAAGGCAGGCAGTAGCTCTGGAAACACCATATATTTT. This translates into CSARKAGSSSGNTIYF.